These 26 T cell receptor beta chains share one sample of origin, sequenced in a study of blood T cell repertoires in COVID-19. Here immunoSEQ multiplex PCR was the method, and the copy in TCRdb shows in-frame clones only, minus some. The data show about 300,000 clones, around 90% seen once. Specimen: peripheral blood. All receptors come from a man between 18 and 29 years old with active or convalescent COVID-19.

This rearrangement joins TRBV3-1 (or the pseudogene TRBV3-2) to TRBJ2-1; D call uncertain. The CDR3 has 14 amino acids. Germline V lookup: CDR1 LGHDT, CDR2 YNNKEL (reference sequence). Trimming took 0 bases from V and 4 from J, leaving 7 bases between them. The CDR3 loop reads CASSQDPTYNEQFF. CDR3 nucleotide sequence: TGTGCCAGCAGCCAAGATCCTACTTACAATGAGCAGTTCTTC.

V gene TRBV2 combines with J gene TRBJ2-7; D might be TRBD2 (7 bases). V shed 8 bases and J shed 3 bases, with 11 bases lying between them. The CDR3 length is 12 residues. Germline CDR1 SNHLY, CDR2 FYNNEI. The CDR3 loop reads CASAGDIYEQYF. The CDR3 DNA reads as TGTGCCAGCGCGGGGGACATCTACGAGCAGTACTTC.

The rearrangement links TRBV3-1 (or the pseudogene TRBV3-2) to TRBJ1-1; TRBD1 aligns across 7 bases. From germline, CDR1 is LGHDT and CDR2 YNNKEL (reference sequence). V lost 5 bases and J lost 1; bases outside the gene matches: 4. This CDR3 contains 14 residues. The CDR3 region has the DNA TGTGCCAGCAGCAACCGGGACAGGAACACTGAAGCTTTCTTT. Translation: CASSNRDRNTEAFF.

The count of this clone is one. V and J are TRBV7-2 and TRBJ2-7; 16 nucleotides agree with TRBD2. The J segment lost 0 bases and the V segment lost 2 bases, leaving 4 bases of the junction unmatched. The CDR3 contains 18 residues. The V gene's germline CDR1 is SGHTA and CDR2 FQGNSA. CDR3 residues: CASSLRGLAGGSSYEQYF. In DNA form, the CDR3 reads TGTGCCAGCAGCTTAAGGGGACTAGCGGGAGGGAGCTCCTACGAGCAGTACTTC.

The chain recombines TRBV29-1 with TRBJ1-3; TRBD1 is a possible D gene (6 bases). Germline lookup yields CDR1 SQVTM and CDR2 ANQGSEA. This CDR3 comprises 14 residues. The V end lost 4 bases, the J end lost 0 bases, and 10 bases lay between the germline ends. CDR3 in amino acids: CSVVDRGSGNTIYF. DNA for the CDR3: TGCAGCGTTGTGGACAGAGGCTCTGGAAACACCATATATTTT.

The CDR3, as DNA: TGTGCCAGCAGCTCTAGCGGGGGGATCGCAGATACGCAGTATTTT. The encoded protein is CASSSSGGIADTQYF. The chain carries TRBV9 and TRBJ2-3, with TRBD2 identical over 11 bases. Germline V gene data show CDR1 as SGDLS and CDR2 as YYNGEE. This CDR3 is built from 15 residues. V lost 4 bases to trimming and J lost 4 bases; unmatched junction nucleotides: 5. The variable domain in full, completed from reference TRBV9 and TRBJ2-3, reads DSGVTQTPKHLITATGQRVTLRCSPRSGDLSVYWYQQSLDQGLQFLIQYYNGEERAKGNILERFSAQQFPDLHSELNLSSLELGDSALYFCASSSSGGIADTQYFGPGTRLTVL.

As DNA, the CDR3 is TGTGCCAGCAGCTTGGCCCCTTGGCGGGAGGGCACCGGGGAGCTGTTTTTT. It encodes CASSLAPWREGTGELFF. The V gene is TRBV11-3, the J gene TRBJ2-2; 9 bases align to TRBD2. Germline assignment: CDR1 SGHNT and CDR2 YENEEA. V shed 3 bases, J shed 4 bases, and the junction held 9 bases outside the gene matches. This CDR3 has 17 amino acids.

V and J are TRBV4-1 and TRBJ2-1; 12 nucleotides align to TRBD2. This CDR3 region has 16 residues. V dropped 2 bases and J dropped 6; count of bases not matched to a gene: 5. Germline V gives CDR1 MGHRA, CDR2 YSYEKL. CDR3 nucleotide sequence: TGCGCCAGCAGCCAACTTCTAGCGGGGGGGCGCAATGAGCAGTTCTTC. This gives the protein CASSQLLAGGRNEQFF.

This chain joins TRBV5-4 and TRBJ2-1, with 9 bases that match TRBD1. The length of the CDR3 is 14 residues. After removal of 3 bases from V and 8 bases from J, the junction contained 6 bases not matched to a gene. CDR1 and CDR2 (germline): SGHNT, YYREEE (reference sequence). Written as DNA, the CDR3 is TGTGCCAGCAGCTGGGGGACAGGGACCGATGAGCAGTTCTTC. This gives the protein CASSWGTGTDEQFF.

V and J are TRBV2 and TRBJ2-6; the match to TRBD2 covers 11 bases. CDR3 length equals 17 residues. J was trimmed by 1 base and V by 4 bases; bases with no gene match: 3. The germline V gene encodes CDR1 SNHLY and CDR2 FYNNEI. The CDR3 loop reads CASSALAGVSGANVLTF. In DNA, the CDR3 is TGTGCCAGCAGTGCACTAGCGGGAGTATCTGGGGCCAACGTCCTGACTTTC.

The CDR3 coding sequence is TGTGCCAGTAGTACGTTTCCGGGGGACACTGAAGCTTTCTTT. This gives the protein CASSTFPGDTEAFF. This rearrangement joins TRBV19 to TRBJ1-1; TRBD1 might be the D (5 bases). V shed 4 bases and J shed 3 bases, with 12 bases lying between them. CDR3 length: 14 amino acids. Looked up from germline, CDR1 is LNHDA and CDR2 is SQIVND (reference sequence). Full variable domain (rest looked up from reference TRBV19 and TRBJ1-1): DGGITQSPKYLFRKEGQNVTLSCEQNLNHDAMYWYRQDPGQGLRLIYYSQIVNDFQKGDIAEGYSVSREKKESFPLTVTSAQKNPTAFYLCASSTFPGDTEAFFGQGTRLTVV.

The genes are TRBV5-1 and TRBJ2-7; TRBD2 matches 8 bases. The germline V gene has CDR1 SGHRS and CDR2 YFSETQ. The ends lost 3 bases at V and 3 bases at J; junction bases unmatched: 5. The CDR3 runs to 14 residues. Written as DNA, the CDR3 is TGCGCCAGCAGCTCGGGACTAGTTTTCTACGAGCAGTACTTC. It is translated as CASSSGLVFYEQYF.

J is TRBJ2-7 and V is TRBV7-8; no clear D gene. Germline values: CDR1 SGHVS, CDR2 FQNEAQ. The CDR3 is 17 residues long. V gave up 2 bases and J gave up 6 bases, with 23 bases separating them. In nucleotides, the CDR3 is TGTGCCAGCAGCTTATTGGTTAGTAGTATACTCTCCCTCGAGCAGTACTTC. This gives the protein CASSLLVSSILSLEQYF.

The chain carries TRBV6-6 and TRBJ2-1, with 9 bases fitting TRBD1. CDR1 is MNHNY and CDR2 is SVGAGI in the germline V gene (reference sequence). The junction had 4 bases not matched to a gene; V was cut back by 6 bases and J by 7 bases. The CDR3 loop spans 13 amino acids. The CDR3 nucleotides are TGTGCCAGCAGCCGGGACAGGGTTAATGAGCAGTTCTTC. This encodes CASSRDRVNEQFF.

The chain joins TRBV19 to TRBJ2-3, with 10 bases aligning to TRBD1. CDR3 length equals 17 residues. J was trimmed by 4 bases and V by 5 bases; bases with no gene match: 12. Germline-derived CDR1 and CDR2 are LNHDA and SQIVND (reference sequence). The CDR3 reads CASSGAGQGVSADTQYF. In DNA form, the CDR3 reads TGTGCCAGTAGTGGAGCCGGACAGGGGGTGAGTGCAGATACGCAGTATTTT.

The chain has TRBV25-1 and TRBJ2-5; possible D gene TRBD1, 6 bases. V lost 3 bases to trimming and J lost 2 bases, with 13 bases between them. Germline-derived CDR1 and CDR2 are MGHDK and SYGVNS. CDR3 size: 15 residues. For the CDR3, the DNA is TGTGCCAGCAGTGACCCCCGGCAGGGGCAAGAGACCCAGTACTTC. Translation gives CASSDPRQGQETQYF.

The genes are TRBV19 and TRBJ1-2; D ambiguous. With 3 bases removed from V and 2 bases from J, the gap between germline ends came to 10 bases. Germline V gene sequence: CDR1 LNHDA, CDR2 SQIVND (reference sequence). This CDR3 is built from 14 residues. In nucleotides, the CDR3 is TGTGCCAGTAGTATGGGCCAAACAAACTATGGCTACACCTTC. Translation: CASSMGQTNYGYTF. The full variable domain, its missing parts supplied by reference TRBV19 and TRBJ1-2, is DGGITQSPKYLFRKEGQNVTLSCEQNLNHDAMYWYRQDPGQGLRLIYYSQIVNDFQKGDIAEGYSVSREKKESFPLTVTSAQKNPTAFYLCASSMGQTNYGYTFGSGTRLTVV.

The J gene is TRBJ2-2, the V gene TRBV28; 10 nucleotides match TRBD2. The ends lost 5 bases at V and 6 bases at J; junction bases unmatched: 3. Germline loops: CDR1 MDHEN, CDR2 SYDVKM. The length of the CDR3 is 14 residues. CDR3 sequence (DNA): TGTGCCAGCAGTCTAGCGGGAGTGTCCGGGGAGCTGTTTTTT. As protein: CASSLAGVSGELFF.

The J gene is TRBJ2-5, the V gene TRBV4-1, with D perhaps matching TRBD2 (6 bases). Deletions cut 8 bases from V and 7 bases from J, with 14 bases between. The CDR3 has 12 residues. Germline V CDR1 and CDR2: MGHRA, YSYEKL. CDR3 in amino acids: CASGDLQRTQYF. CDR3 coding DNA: TGCGCCAGCGGGGACTTGCAGAGGACCCAGTACTTC.

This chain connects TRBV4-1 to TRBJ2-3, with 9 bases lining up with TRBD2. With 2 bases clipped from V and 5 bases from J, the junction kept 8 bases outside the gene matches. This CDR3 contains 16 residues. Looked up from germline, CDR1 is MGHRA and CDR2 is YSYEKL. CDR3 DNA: TGCGCCAGCAGCCAAAAATTAGCGGGAGCCCAAGATACGCAGTATTTT. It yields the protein CASSQKLAGAQDTQYF.

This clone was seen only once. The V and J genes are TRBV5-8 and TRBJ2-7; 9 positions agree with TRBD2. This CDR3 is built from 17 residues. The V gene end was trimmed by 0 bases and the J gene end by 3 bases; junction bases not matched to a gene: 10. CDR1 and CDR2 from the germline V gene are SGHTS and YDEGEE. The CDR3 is CASSLVPGRGGRYEQYF. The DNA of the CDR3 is TGTGCCAGCAGCTTGGTTCCCGGGCGGGGGGGCCGCTACGAGCAGTACTTC.

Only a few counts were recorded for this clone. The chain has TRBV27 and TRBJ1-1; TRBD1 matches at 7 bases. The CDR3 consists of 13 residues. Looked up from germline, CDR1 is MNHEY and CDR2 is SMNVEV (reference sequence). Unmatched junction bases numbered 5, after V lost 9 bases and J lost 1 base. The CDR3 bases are TGTGCCAGTCCGACAGGGAAGAACACTGAAGCTTTCTTT. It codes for CASPTGKNTEAFF.

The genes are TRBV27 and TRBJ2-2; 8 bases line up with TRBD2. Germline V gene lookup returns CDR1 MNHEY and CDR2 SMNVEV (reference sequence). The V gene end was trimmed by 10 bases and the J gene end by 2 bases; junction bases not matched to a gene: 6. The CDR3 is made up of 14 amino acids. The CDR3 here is CATQTSANTGELFF. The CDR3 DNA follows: TGTGCCACCCAGACTAGCGCTAACACCGGGGAGCTGTTTTTT.

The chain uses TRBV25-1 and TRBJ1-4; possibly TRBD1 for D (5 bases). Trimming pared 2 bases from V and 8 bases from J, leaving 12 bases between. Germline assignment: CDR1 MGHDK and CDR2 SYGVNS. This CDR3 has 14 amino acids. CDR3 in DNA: TGTGCCAGCAGTGAAGCAGGGAGGGAGGAAAAACTGTTTTTT. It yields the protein CASSEAGREEKLFF.

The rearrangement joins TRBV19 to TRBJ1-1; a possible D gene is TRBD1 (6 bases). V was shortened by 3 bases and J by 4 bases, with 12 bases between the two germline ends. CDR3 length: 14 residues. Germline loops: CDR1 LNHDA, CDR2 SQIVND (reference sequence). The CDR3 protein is CASSISGVGTEAFF. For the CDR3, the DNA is TGTGCCAGTAGTATCTCAGGGGTGGGCACTGAAGCTTTCTTT.

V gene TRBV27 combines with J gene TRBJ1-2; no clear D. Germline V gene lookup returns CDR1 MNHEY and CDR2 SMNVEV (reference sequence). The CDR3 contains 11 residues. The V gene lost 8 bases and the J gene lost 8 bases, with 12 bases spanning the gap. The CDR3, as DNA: TGTGCCAGCCGGGATCCCAGGGGCTACACCTTC. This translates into CASRDPRGYTF.